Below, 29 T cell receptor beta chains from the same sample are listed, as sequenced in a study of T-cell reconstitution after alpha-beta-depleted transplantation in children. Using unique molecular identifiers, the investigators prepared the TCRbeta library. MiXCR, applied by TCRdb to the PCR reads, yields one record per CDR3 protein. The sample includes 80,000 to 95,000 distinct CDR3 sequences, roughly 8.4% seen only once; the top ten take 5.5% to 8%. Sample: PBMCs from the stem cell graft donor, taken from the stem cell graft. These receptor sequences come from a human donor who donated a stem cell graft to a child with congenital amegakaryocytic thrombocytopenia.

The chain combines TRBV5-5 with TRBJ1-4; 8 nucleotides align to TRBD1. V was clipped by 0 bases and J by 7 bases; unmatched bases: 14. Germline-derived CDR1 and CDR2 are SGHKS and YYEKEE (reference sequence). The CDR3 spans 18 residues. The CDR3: CASSLGNDWTGRGEKLFF. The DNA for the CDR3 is TGTGCCAGCAGCTTGGGGAACGACTGGACAGGGCGAGGTGAAAAACTGTTTTTT.

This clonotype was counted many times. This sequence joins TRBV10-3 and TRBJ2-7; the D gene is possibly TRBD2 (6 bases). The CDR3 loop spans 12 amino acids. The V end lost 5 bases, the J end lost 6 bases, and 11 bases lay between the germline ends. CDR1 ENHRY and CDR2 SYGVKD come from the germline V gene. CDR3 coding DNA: TGTGCCATCAGTTTCCGGAGGGGCGAGCAGTACTTC. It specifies CAISFRRGEQYF.

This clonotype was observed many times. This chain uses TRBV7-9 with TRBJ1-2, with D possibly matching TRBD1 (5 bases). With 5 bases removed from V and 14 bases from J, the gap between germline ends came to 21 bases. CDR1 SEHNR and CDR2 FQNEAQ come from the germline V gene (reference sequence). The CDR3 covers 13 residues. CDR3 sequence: CASSPSPDTSNTF. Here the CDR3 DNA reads TGTGCCAGCAGCCCATCGCCGGACACTTCGAATACCTTC.

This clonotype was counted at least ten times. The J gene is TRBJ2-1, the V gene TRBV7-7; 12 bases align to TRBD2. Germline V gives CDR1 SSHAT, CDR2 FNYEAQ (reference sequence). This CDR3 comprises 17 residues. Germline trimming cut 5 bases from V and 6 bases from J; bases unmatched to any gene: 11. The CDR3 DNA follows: TGTGCCAGCAGCCGCGGCCTGACTAGCGGGAGCTTCAATGAGCAGTTCTTC. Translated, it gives CASSRGLTSGSFNEQFF. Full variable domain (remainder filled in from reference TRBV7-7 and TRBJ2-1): GAGVSQSPRYKVTKRGQDVTLRCDPISSHATLYWYQQALGQGPEFLTYFNYEAQPDKSGLPSDRFSAERPEGSISTLTIQRTEQRDSAMYRCASSRGLTSGSFNEQFFGPGTRLTVL.

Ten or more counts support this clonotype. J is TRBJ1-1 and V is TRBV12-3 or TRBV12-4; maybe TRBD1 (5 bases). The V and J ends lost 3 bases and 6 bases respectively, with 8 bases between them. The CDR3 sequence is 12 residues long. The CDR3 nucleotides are TGTGCCAGCAGTTTTGAGGGGTCTGAAGCTTTCTTT. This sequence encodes CASSFEGSEAFF.

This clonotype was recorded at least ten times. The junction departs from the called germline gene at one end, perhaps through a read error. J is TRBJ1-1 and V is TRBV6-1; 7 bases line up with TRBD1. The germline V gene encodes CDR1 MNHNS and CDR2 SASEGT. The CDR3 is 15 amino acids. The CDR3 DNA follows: TGTGCCAGCAGGGAAGGACAGGACCAGAACACTGAAGCTTTCTTT. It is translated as CASREGQDQNTEAFF.

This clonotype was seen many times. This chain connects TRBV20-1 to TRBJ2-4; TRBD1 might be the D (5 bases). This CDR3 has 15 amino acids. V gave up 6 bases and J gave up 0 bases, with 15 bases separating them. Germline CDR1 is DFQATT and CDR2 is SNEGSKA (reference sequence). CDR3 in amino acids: CSAQGPFLAKNIQYF. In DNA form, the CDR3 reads TGCAGTGCCCAGGGTCCTTTTTTAGCCAAAAACATTCAGTACTTC.

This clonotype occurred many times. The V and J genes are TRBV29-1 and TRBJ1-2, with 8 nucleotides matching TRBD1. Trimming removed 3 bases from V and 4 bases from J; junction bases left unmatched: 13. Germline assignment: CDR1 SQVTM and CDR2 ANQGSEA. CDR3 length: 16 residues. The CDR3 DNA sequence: TGCAGCGTTGACTACGCGGACAGGGAACCCCTCTATGGCTACACCTTC. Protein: CSVDYADREPLYGYTF.

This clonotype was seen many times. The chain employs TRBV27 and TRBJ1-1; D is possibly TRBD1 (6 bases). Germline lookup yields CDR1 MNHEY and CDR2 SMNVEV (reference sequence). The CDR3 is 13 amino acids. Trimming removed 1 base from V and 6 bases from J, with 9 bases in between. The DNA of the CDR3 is TGTGCCAGCAGTTTATACCGGACAGCTGAAGCTTTCTTT. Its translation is CASSLYRTAEAFF.

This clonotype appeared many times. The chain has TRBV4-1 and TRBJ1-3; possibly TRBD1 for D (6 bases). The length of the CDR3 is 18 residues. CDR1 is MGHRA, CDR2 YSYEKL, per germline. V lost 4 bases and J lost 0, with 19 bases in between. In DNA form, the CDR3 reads TGCGCCAGCAGCCCGCTGGGCTGGGGGGGACACTCTGGAAACACCATATATTTT. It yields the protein CASSPLGWGGHSGNTIYF.

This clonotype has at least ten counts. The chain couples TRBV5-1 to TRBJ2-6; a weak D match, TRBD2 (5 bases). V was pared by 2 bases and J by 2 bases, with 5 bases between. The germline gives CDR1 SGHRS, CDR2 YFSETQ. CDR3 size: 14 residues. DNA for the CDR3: TGCGCCAGCAGCTTCGGGGCTGGGGCCAACGTCCTGACTTTC. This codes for CASSFGAGANVLTF.

As DNA, the CDR3 is TGTGCCAGCAGCCACGACACGGGGGCGAACACTGAAGCTTTCTTT. Translated, it gives CASSHDTGANTEAFF. The gene calls are TRBV12-3 or TRBV12-4 and TRBJ1-1, with D perhaps matching TRBD1 (6 bases). V was cut by 6 bases and J by 1 base, with 15 bases left in between. The CDR3 totals 15 residues.

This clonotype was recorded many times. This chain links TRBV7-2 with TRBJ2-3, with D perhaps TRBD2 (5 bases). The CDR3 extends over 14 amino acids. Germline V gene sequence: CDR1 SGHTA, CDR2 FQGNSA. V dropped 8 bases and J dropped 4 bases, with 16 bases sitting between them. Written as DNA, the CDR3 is TGTGCCAGCCAGCCTAGCTATTCATCAGATACGCAGTATTTT. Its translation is CASQPSYSSDTQYF.

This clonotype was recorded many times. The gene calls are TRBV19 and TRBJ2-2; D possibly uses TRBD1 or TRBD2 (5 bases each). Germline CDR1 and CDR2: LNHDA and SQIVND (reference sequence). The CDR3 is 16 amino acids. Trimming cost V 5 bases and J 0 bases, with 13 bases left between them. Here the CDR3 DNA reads TGTGCCAGTAGTCCTCAGGGACCCCCGAACACCGGGGAGCTGTTTTTT. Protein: CASSPQGPPNTGELFF.

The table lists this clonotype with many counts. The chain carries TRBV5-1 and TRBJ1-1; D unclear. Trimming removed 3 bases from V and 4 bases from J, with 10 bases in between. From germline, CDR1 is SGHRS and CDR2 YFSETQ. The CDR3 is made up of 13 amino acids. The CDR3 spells CASSYGWGTEAFF. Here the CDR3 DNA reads TGCGCCAGCAGCTATGGCTGGGGCACTGAAGCTTTCTTT.

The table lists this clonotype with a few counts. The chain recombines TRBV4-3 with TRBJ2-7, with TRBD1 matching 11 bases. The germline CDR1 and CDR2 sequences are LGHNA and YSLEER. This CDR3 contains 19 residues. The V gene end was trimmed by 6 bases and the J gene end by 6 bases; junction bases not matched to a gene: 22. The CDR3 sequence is CASSPTAGQGVAFRSEQYF. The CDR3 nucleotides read TGCGCCAGCAGTCCCACCGCGGGACAGGGGGTAGCGTTCCGGAGCGAGCAGTACTTC.

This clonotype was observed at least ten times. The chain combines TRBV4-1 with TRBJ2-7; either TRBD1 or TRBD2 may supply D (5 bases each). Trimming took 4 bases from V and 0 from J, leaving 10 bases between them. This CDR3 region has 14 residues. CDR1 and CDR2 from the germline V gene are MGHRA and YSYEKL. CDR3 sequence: CASSPPGPSYEQYF. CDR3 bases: TGCGCCAGCAGCCCCCCGGGGCCCTCCTACGAGCAGTACTTC.

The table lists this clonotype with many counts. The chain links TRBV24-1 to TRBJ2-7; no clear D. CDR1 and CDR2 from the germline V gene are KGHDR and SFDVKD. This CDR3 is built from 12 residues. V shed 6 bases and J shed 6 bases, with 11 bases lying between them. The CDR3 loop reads CATSREIGEQYF. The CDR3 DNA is TGTGCCACCAGTAGGGAAATCGGCGAGCAGTACTTC.

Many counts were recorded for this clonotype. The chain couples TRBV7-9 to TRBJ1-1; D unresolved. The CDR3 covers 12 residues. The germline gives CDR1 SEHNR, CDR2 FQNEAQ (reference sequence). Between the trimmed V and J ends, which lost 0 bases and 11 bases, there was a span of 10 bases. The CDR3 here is CASSLAETAAFF. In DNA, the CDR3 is TGTGCCAGCAGCTTAGCGGAGACTGCCGCTTTCTTT.

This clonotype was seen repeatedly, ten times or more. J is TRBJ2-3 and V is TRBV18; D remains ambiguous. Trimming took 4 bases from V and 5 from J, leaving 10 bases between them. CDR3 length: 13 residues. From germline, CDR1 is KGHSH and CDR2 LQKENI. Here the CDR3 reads CASSRENGDTQYF. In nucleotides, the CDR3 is TGTGCCAGCTCACGCGAGAATGGAGATACGCAGTATTTT.

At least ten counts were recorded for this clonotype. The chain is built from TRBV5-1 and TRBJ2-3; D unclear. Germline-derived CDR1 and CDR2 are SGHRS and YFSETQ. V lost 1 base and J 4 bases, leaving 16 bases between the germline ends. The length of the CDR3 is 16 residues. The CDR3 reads CASSLNGVVAPDTQYF. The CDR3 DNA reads TGCGCCAGCAGCTTGAATGGAGTCGTAGCCCCAGATACGCAGTATTTT.

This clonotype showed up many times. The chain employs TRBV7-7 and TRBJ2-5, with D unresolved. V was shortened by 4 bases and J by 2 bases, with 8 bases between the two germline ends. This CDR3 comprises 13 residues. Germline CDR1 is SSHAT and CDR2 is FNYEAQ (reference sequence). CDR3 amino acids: CASSSEAQETQYF. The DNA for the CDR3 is TGTGCCAGCAGCTCCGAGGCACAAGAGACCCAGTACTTC.

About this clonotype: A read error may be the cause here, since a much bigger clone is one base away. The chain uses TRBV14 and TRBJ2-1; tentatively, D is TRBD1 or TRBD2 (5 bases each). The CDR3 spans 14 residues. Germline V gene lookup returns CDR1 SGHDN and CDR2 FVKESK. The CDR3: CASSPGSSYNEHFF. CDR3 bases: TGTGCCAGCAGCCCAGGGAGCTCCTACAATGAGCACTTCTTC.

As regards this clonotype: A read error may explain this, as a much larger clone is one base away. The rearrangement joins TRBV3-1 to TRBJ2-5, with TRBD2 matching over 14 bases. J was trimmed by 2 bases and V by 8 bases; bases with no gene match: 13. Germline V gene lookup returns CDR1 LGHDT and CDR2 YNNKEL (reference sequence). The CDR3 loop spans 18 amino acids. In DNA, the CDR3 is TGTGCCAGCTGCCCACGAGGACTAGCGGGGGGTACTCAAGAGACCCAGTACTTC. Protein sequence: CASCPRGLAGGTQETQYF.

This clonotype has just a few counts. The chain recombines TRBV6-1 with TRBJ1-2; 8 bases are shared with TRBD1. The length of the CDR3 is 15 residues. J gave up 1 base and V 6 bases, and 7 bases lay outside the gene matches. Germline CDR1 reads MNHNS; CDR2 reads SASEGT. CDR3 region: CASSGRTGINYGYTF. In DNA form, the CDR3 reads TGTGCCAGCAGCGGACGGACAGGGATTAACTATGGCTACACCTTC.

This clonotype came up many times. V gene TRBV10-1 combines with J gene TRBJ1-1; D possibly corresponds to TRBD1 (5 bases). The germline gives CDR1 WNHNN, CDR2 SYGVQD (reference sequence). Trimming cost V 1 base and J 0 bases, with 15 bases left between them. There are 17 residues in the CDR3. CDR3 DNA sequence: TGCGCCAGCAGTGAGTACCGGACTGGGGGGTTGAACACTGAAGCTTTCTTT. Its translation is CASSEYRTGGLNTEAFF.

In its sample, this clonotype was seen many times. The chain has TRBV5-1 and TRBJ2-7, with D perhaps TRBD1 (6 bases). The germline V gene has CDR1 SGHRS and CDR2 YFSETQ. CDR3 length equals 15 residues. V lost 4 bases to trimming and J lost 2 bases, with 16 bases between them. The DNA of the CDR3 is TGCGCCAGCAGCGAGGGACAACCGGCCCCCTACGAGCAGTACTTC. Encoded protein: CASSEGQPAPYEQYF.

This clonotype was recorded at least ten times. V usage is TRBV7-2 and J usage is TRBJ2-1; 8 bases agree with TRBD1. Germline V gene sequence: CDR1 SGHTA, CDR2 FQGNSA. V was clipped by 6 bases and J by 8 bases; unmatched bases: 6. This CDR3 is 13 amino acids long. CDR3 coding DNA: TGTGCCAGCAGGTCGACAGGGGTCTATGAGCAGTTCTTC. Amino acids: CASRSTGVYEQFF.

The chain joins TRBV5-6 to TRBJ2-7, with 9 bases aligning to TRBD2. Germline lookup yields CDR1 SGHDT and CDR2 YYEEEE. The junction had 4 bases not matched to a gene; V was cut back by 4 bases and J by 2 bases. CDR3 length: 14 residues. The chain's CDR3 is CASSRWTSAYEQYF. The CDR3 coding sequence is TGTGCCAGCAGCCGATGGACTAGCGCCTACGAGCAGTACTTC.